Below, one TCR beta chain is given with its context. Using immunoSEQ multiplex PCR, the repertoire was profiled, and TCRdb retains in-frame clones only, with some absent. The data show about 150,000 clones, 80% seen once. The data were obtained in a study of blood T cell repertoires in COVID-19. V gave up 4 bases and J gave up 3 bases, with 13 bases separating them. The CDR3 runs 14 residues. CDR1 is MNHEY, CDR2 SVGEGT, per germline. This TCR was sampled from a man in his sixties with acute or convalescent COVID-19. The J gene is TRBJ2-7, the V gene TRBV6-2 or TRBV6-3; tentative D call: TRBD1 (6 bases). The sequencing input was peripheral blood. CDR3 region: CASSSSGQIYEQYF. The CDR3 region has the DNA TGTGCCAGCAGTTCCTCGGGACAAATCTACGAGCAGTACTTC.